The 27 T cell receptor beta chains in this list originate from one sample, sequenced in a study of blood T cell repertoires in COVID-19. Only in-frame clones appear in the TCRdb table, and some are missing; sequencing was by immunoSEQ multiplex PCR. The sample includes approximately 210,000 clones, 75% to 85% of them seen just once. The sequencing input was PBMCs or T cells enriched from blood (not recorded which). The receptor source for this set is a woman in her 50s with acute COVID-19.

The chain couples TRBV28 to TRBJ2-5; 12 nucleotides align to TRBD2. Trimming took 5 bases from V and 5 from J; bases not matched to a gene: 6. Per the germline V gene, CDR1 is MDHEN and CDR2 is SYDVKM. There are 15 residues in the CDR3. Here the CDR3 reads CASSAPSGGVETQYF. The CDR3 region has the DNA TGTGCCAGCAGTGCTCCTAGCGGGGGGGTGGAGACCCAGTACTTC.

This chain links TRBV16 with TRBJ1-2; 8 bases match TRBD1. Unmatched junction bases numbered 5, after V lost 0 bases and J lost 8 bases. This CDR3 is 14 amino acids long. Germline CDR1 reads KGHSY; CDR2 reads FQNENV. CDR3 in DNA: TGTGCCAGCAGCCAATCTGCGACAGGGGTGGGCTACACCTTC. Its protein product is CASSQSATGVGYTF.

This sequence joins TRBV6-2 or TRBV6-3 and TRBJ1-1; 7 bases line up with TRBD1. Germline values: CDR1 MNHEY, CDR2 SVGEGT. The junction had 2 bases not matched to a gene; V was cut back by 0 bases and J by 4 bases. The CDR3 is 14 residues long. The CDR3 nucleotides are TGTGCCAGCAGTTACTCGTACAGGGGCACTGAAGCTTTCTTT. This translates into CASSYSYRGTEAFF.

V usage is TRBV9 and J usage is TRBJ1-1, with no clear D. The V gene's germline CDR1 is SGDLS and CDR2 YYNGEE. V gave up 0 bases and J gave up 2 bases, with 17 bases separating them. This CDR3 is built from 17 residues. CDR3 sequence: CASSVASSISYNTEAFF. CDR3 coding DNA: TGTGCCAGCAGCGTAGCTTCCTCTATTTCATATAACACTGAAGCTTTCTTT.

This clone was detected ten times or more. DNA for the CDR3: TGTGCCAGCAGCTTGTTCGAGGGTAGAACCTATAATTCACCCCTCCACTTT. This codes for CASSLFEGRTYNSPLHF. This chain joins TRBV5-8 and TRBJ1-6; D call uncertain. Trimming stripped 1 base from V and 2 bases from J, with 13 bases between. In germline, CDR1 is SGHTS, CDR2 YDEGEE. This CDR3 spans 17 amino acids.

This clone was observed once. The chain joins TRBV7-7 to TRBJ1-1; 7 bases map to TRBD1. Trimming removed 4 bases from V and 3 bases from J; junction bases left unmatched: 2. Germline V gene sequence: CDR1 SSHAT, CDR2 FNYEAQ (reference sequence). The CDR3 is 13 amino acids. The CDR3 is CASSSGTDTEAFF. The CDR3, as DNA: TGTGCCAGCAGCTCCGGGACAGACACTGAAGCTTTCTTT.

The rearrangement links TRBV10-3 to TRBJ1-3; D unresolved. The CDR3 extends over 14 amino acids. The V end was cut by 2 bases, the J end by 4 bases, with 9 bases between. The germline gives CDR1 ENHRY, CDR2 SYGVKD. The CDR3 sequence: CAISEAGIGNTIYF. CDR3 sequence (DNA): TGTGCCATCAGTGAGGCAGGTATCGGAAACACCATATATTTT.

This clone is a singleton in its sample. The CDR3 bases are TGTGCCAGCAGTTACTCGGGAGTCACAGATACGCAGTATTTT. Protein: CASSYSGVTDTQYF. The chain employs TRBV6-5 and TRBJ2-3, with TRBD2 as a possible D gene (5 bases). V was cut by 0 bases and J by 2 bases, with 6 bases left in between. The CDR3 loop spans 14 amino acids. Germline CDR1 is MNHEY and CDR2 is SVGAGI.

This sequence joins TRBV28 and TRBJ1-3, with a tentative D call TRBD1 (6 bases). Trimming stripped 4 bases from V and 4 bases from J, with 11 bases between. This CDR3 region has 14 residues. The germline CDR1 and CDR2 sequences are MDHEN and SYDVKM. This chain's CDR3 is CASSSPQGGNTIYF. In DNA, the CDR3 is TGTGCCAGCAGTTCCCCACAGGGAGGAAACACCATATATTTT.

V gene TRBV5-5 combines with J gene TRBJ1-5; possible D gene TRBD1, 5 bases. Germline assignment: CDR1 SGHKS and CDR2 YYEKEE (reference sequence). This CDR3 is 15 amino acids long. Trimming pared 4 bases from V and 0 bases from J, leaving 11 bases between. The CDR3 DNA follows: TGTGCCAGCAGCCCGAACAGGAATAGCAATCAGCCCCAGCATTTT. Encoded protein: CASSPNRNSNQPQHF. The full variable domain, in which reference TRBV5-5 and TRBJ1-5 provide the parts outside the CDR3, is DAGVTQSPTHLIKTRGQQVTLRCSPISGHKSVSWYQQVLGQGPQFIFQYYEKEERGRGNFPDRFSARQFPNYSSELNVNALLLGDSALYLCASSPNRNSNQPQHFGDGTRLSIL.

The rearrangement uses TRBV28 and TRBJ1-1, with D tentatively TRBD1 (5 bases). Trimming pared 6 bases from V and 2 bases from J, leaving 13 bases between. CDR3 length: 14 amino acids. Germline V gives CDR1 MDHEN, CDR2 SYDVKM. The CDR3 nucleotides are TGTGCCAGCAGGGCTCAGGGAGGTAACACTGAAGCTTTCTTT. This sequence encodes CASRAQGGNTEAFF.

With regard to this clone: This likely reflects a read error, since a far larger clone is one base away. Other nucleotide sequences from this sample produce the same CDR3. The rearrangement links TRBV5-6 to TRBJ1-2, with a tentative D call TRBD1 (6 bases). Trimming removed 3 bases from V and 2 bases from J, with 8 bases in between. The CDR3 runs 13 residues. In germline, CDR1 is SGHDT, CDR2 YYEEEE. CDR3 DNA sequence: TGTGCCAGCAGCTCCGGACAGAACTATGGCTACACCTTC. Encoded protein: CASSSGQNYGYTF.

The genes are TRBV5-1 and TRBJ1-4; the D gene is possibly TRBD1 (6 bases). Germline V gives CDR1 SGHRS, CDR2 YFSETQ. This CDR3 spans 17 amino acids. V was cut by 4 bases and J by 0 bases, with 16 bases left in between. As DNA, the CDR3 is TGCGCCAGCAGCGCGTCGGACAGCCTTGCAACTAATGAAAAACTGTTTTTT. This translates into CASSASDSLATNEKLFF.

J is TRBJ2-3 and V is TRBV6-2 or TRBV6-3; 7 positions match TRBD2. In germline, CDR1 is MNHEY, CDR2 SVGEGT. Trimming cost V 6 bases and J 2 bases; bases outside gene matches: 5. CDR3 length: 14 residues. The CDR3 DNA follows: TGTGCCAGCAGCCCGCGGGGGAACACAGATACGCAGTATTTT. It encodes CASSPRGNTDTQYF.

The V call is TRBV9, the J call TRBJ1-6, with 7 bases matching TRBD1. CDR1 is SGDLS and CDR2 is YYNGEE in the germline V gene. CDR3 length: 14 residues. Losses at the gene ends were 6 bases for V and 7 bases for J; bases not matched to a gene: 7. The DNA of the CDR3 is TGTGCCAGCAACCCGACAGGGCGAAATTCACCCCTCCACTTT. Its translation: CASNPTGRNSPLHF. Drawing the rest from reference TRBV9 and TRBJ1-6, the complete variable domain is DSGVTQTPKHLITATGQRVTLRCSPRSGDLSVYWYQQSLDQGLQFLIQYYNGEERAKGNILERFSAQQFPDLHSELNLSSLELGDSALYFCASNPTGRNSPLHFGNGTRLTVT.

This clone appeared a single time. The chain carries TRBV7-2 and TRBJ1-2; 7 bases align to TRBD1. The germline CDR1 and CDR2 sequences are SGHTA and FQGNSA. V lost 4 bases to trimming and J lost 8 bases; unmatched junction nucleotides: 10. CDR3 length equals 14 residues. The CDR3 coding sequence is TGTGCCAGCAGCTATCAGACAGGGCCGGAAGGCTACACCTTC. Translation gives CASSYQTGPEGYTF.

The chain carries TRBV4-3 and TRBJ1-5; 7 nucleotides align to TRBD1. With 1 base clipped from V and 6 bases from J, the junction kept 3 bases outside the gene matches. CDR3 length equals 14 residues. Germline CDR1 is LGHNA and CDR2 is YSLEER. The CDR3 region has the DNA TGCGCCAGCAGCCAAGCACAGGGGCGTCAGCCCCAGCATTTT. It yields the protein CASSQAQGRQPQHF.

This chain links TRBV6-5 with TRBJ2-7; TRBD1 might be the D (8 bases). CDR1 and CDR2 from the germline V gene are MNHEY and SVGAGI. The V and J ends lost 6 bases and 5 bases respectively, with 20 bases between them. The CDR3 length is 15 residues. The CDR3 is CASRATTGGADEQYV. The CDR3, as DNA: TGTGCCAGCAGAGCTACTACAGGGGGGGCGGACGAGCAGTACGTC.

The chain couples TRBV3-1 (or the pseudogene TRBV3-2) to TRBJ1-6, with TRBD1 matching 11 bases. The ends lost 4 bases at V and 9 bases at J; junction bases unmatched: 5. The CDR3 is 15 amino acids. Germline values: CDR1 LGHDT, CDR2 YNNKEL (reference sequence). CDR3 bases: TGTGCCAGCAGCCCCCGGGACAGGGGGTCTTCACCCCTCCACTTT. This codes for CASSPRDRGSSPLHF.

This chain links TRBV9 with TRBJ2-3; TRBD1 might be the D (6 bases). V lost 4 bases and J 2 bases, leaving 14 bases between the germline ends. The CDR3 totals 15 residues. Germline CDR1 is SGDLS and CDR2 is YYNGEE. In DNA, the CDR3 is TGTGCCAGCAGCCCGGGACACGGGAACACAGATACGCAGTATTTT. Its translation: CASSPGHGNTDTQYF.

This chain links TRBV27 with TRBJ2-6, with TRBD1 as a possible D gene (5 bases). Germline V gives CDR1 MNHEY, CDR2 SMNVEV (reference sequence). This CDR3 is built from 15 residues. The V end was cut by 6 bases, the J end by 2 bases, with 11 bases between. The CDR3 bases are TGTGCCAGCAGAGGGGCGGAAGCTGGGGCCAACGTCCTGACTTTC. Translation: CASRGAEAGANVLTF.

V and J are TRBV18 and TRBJ1-6, with a tentative D call TRBD1 (6 bases). The CDR3 extends over 15 amino acids. V lost 2 bases to trimming and J lost 10 bases, with 15 bases between them. The germline CDR1 and CDR2 sequences are KGHSH and LQKENI. CDR3 nucleotide sequence: TGTGCCAGCTCACCAGAGTCAGGGGTGCGATCACCCCTCCACTTT. Translated, it gives CASSPESGVRSPLHF.

The chain is built from TRBV5-6 and TRBJ2-4; 7 positions agree with TRBD2. The CDR3 consists of 16 residues. From germline, CDR1 is SGHDT and CDR2 YYEEEE. V trimming: 5 bases; J trimming: 0 bases; junction bases outside the gene matches: 8. The CDR3 spells CASRGGLDLAKNIQYF. For the CDR3, the DNA is TGTGCCAGCAGGGGAGGGCTGGACTTAGCCAAAAACATTCAGTACTTC.

The chain combines TRBV6-1 with TRBJ1-2; 9 nucleotides match TRBD1. The CDR3 is 15 residues long. V shed 5 bases and J 5 bases; nucleotides not matched to a gene: 9. Germline V lookup: CDR1 MNHNS, CDR2 SASEGT. The CDR3 DNA sequence: TGTGCCAGCAGTCTCCGACAGGGGGGGGAGTATGGCTACACCTTC. Amino acid sequence: CASSLRQGGEYGYTF.

This clone has a handful of counts. The rearrangement links TRBV7-3 to TRBJ2-1; 8 bases are a match to TRBD2. V was clipped by 5 bases and J by 0 bases; unmatched bases: 3. The CDR3 extends over 15 amino acids. Germline CDR1 and CDR2: SGHTA and FQGTGA. CDR3 sequence (DNA): TGTGCCAGCAGCCTTAGCGGGAACTCCTACAATGAGCAGTTCTTC. Protein sequence: CASSLSGNSYNEQFF.

The chain carries TRBV27 and TRBJ1-4; D unresolved. Germline CDR1 and CDR2: MNHEY and SMNVEV (reference sequence). The CDR3 length is 13 residues. V was trimmed by 5 bases and J by 7 bases, leaving 11 bases between them. This CDR3 is CASSPRHTEKLFF. CDR3 sequence (DNA): TGTGCCAGCAGTCCAAGACACACTGAAAAACTGTTTTTT.

V is TRBV21-1 and J is TRBJ2-7; whether TRBD1, the table's D call, matches the DNA was not checked. TRBV21-1 represents a pseudogene. The CDR3 spans 13 residues. The CDR3 protein is CAIEFWALNEQYV. CDR3 DNA sequence: TGTGCCATTGAGTTTTGGGCCCTTAATGAGCAGTACGTC.